These T cell receptor beta chains were read from a single sample in a study of T cells in localized non-small cell lung cancer. Sequencing used immunoSEQ multiplex PCR; TCRdb keeps in-frame clones, though not all of them. The sample carries approximately 81,000 clones, around nine tenths recorded once. The sample in question was peripheral blood, obtained before any cancer treatment. The receptors come from a woman aged 35-75 years with stage I squamous cell lung carcinoma. CDR3s include the opening cysteine and the closing phenylalanine or tryptophan. The D gene is left open where the match is weak. A row's size may be missing; if present it is once, few, many or a size class.

cdr3_nt: TGTGCCAGCAGTGAAGGACGGATGGTGAGCACTGAAGCTTTCTTT
cdr3_aa: CASSEGRMVSTEAFF
j_call: TRBJ1-1
cdr3_length: 15
v_call: TRBV25-1
clone_size: NA
d_call: NA

cdr3_nt: TGTGCCAGCAGTTCGATCCCCAGGGCGAATTCACCCCTCCACTTT
cdr3_aa: CASSSIPRANSPLHF
j_call: TRBJ1-6
cdr3_length: 15
v_call: TRBV6-5
clone_size: NA
d_call: NA

cdr3_nt: TGTGCCAGCAGCCGGGACAGGGTTCAGCCCCAGCATTTT
cdr3_aa: CASSRDRVQPQHF
j_call: TRBJ1-5
cdr3_length: 13
v_call: TRBV5-6
clone_size: NA
d_call: TRBD1

cdr3_nt: TGCGCCAGCAGCATTAGCGGGGGCGGCCACATTCAGTACTTC
cdr3_aa: CASSISGGGHIQYF
j_call: TRBJ2-4
cdr3_length: 14
v_call: TRBV5-1
clone_size: once
d_call: TRBD2

cdr3_nt: TGTGCCAGCAGCTTAGGGAGGACAGGGTGGGACACTGAAGCTTTCTTT
cdr3_aa: CASSLGRTGWDTEAFF
j_call: TRBJ1-1
cdr3_length: 16
v_call: TRBV13
clone_size: once
d_call: TRBD1

cdr3_nt: TGTGCCAGCAGCTTGTTATCGGGACGGAATAATTCACCCCTCCACTTT
cdr3_aa: CASSLLSGRNNSPLHF
j_call: TRBJ1-6
cdr3_length: 16
v_call: TRBV7-9
clone_size: NA
d_call: NA

cdr3_nt: TGTGCCAGTAGTATTTGGACAGGGGGTAATCAGCCCCAGCATTTT
cdr3_aa: CASSIWTGGNQPQHF
j_call: TRBJ1-5
cdr3_length: 15
v_call: TRBV19
clone_size: NA
d_call: TRBD1

cdr3_nt: TGTGCCAGCAGTTTTCTAGCGGGGGGAACCTACGAGCAGTACTTC
cdr3_aa: CASSFLAGGTYEQYF
j_call: TRBJ2-7
cdr3_length: 15
v_call: TRBV6-5
clone_size: NA
d_call: TRBD2

cdr3_nt: TGCGCCAGCAGCGCACCGACAGGGGTCTTTTCCGACGAGCAGTACTTC
cdr3_aa: CASSAPTGVFSDEQYF
j_call: TRBJ2-7
cdr3_length: 16
v_call: TRBV5-1
clone_size: NA
d_call: TRBD1

cdr3_nt: TGCGCCAGCAGCGCGGTAGCGGGGGGGCAAGTAGAGACCCAGTACTTC
cdr3_aa: CASSAVAGGQVETQYF
j_call: TRBJ2-5
cdr3_length: 16
v_call: TRBV5-1
clone_size: NA
d_call: TRBD2

cdr3_nt: TGTGCCAGCAGCTCCCGGCCCCAGGGGGGAAACACCATATATTTT
cdr3_aa: CASSSRPQGGNTIYF
j_call: TRBJ1-3
cdr3_length: 15
v_call: TRBV7-8
clone_size: NA
d_call: NA

cdr3_nt: TGCGCCAGCAGCGCACAGGGAGGCGAGCAGTACTTC
cdr3_aa: CASSAQGGEQYF
j_call: TRBJ2-7
cdr3_length: 12
v_call: TRBV5-1
clone_size: NA
d_call: NA

cdr3_nt: TGTGCCAGCTCACCGATAGACAGGGACGAGCAGTACTTC
cdr3_aa: CASSPIDRDEQYF
j_call: TRBJ2-7
cdr3_length: 13
v_call: TRBV18
clone_size: NA
d_call: TRBD1

cdr3_nt: TGCAGCGCCCGGGGGGGATCAAGACGGAACACTGAAGCTTTCTTT
cdr3_aa: CSARGGSRRNTEAFF
j_call: TRBJ1-1
cdr3_length: 15
v_call: TRBV29-1
clone_size: NA
d_call: NA

cdr3_nt: TGCGCCAGCAGCCAGGAAACAGGGAGGGTGTACTTC
cdr3_aa: CASSQETGRVYF
j_call: TRBJ2-7
cdr3_length: 12
v_call: TRBV4-1
clone_size: NA
d_call: NA

cdr3_nt: TGCAGCGTTGCGTTACCTCTCAAAAACATTCAGTACTTC
cdr3_aa: CSVALPLKNIQYF
j_call: TRBJ2-4
cdr3_length: 13
v_call: TRBV29-1
clone_size: NA
d_call: NA

cdr3_nt: TGCAGCGTTACGGCGGTGCAGGGGGAGCAGTACTTC
cdr3_aa: CSVTAVQGEQYF
j_call: TRBJ2-7
cdr3_length: 12
v_call: TRBV29-1
clone_size: NA
d_call: NA

cdr3_nt: TGTGCCAGCAGTACGGCGAGACAGGGGGCGGGAGAGCAGTACTTC
cdr3_aa: CASSTARQGAGEQYF
j_call: TRBJ2-7
cdr3_length: 15
v_call: TRBV2
clone_size: NA
d_call: TRBD1

cdr3_nt: TGTGCCAGCAGACGACTAGCGGGGGGGACCGGGGAGCTGTTTTTT
cdr3_aa: CASRRLAGGTGELFF
j_call: TRBJ2-2
cdr3_length: 15
v_call: TRBV2
clone_size: NA
d_call: TRBD2

cdr3_nt: TGTGCCAGTAGTATAAACGGTGGACGTCATGGCTACACCTTC
cdr3_aa: CASSINGGRHGYTF
j_call: TRBJ1-2
cdr3_length: 14
v_call: TRBV19
clone_size: NA
d_call: NA

cdr3_nt: TGTGCCAGCAGTGACGGTCTTGGGAATAACTATGGCTACACCTTC
cdr3_aa: CASSDGLGNNYGYTF
j_call: TRBJ1-2
cdr3_length: 15
v_call: TRBV2
clone_size: NA
d_call: NA

cdr3_nt: TGTGCCAGTAGTAATCAGGTCGGCTATGGCTACACCTTC
cdr3_aa: CASSNQVGYGYTF
j_call: TRBJ1-2
cdr3_length: 13
v_call: TRBV19
clone_size: NA
d_call: NA

cdr3_nt: TGTGCCAGCAGTCCCTCAGGGGATCAGCCCCAGCATTTT
cdr3_aa: CASSPSGDQPQHF
j_call: TRBJ1-5
cdr3_length: 13
v_call: TRBV6-5
clone_size: few
d_call: NA

cdr3_nt: TGTGCCTGGGGACAGGGGATCGGCAATCAGCCCCAGCATTTT
cdr3_aa: CAWGQGIGNQPQHF
j_call: TRBJ1-5
cdr3_length: 14
v_call: TRBV30
clone_size: NA
d_call: TRBD1

cdr3_nt: TGTGCCAGCAGTTCAAGGACAGGCTATGGCTACACCTTC
cdr3_aa: CASSSRTGYGYTF
j_call: TRBJ1-2
cdr3_length: 13
v_call: TRBV6-5
clone_size: NA
d_call: TRBD1

cdr3_nt: TGTGCCAGCAGCTTGACTCGAGAAGAGACCCAGTACTTC
cdr3_aa: CASSLTREETQYF
j_call: TRBJ2-5
cdr3_length: 13
v_call: TRBV7-2
clone_size: NA
d_call: NA

cdr3_nt: TGTGCCAGTCAGGGTAGCTCCTACAATGAGCAGTTCTTC
cdr3_aa: CASQGSSYNEQFF
j_call: TRBJ2-1
cdr3_length: 13
v_call: TRBV25-1
clone_size: NA
d_call: NA

cdr3_nt: TGCGCCAGCACAGGAGGCTATGGCTACACCTTC
cdr3_aa: CASTGGYGYTF
j_call: TRBJ1-2
cdr3_length: 11
v_call: TRBV10-2
clone_size: NA
d_call: NA

cdr3_nt: TGTGCCAGCATTCTCGACAGAATGAACACTGAAGCTTTCTTT
cdr3_aa: CASILDRMNTEAFF
j_call: TRBJ1-1
cdr3_length: 14
v_call: TRBV6-5
clone_size: NA
d_call: NA

cdr3_nt: TGTGCCAGCAGCCAACAACCCGGGGCGAGAAACACTGAAGCTTTCTTT
cdr3_aa: CASSQQPGARNTEAFF
j_call: TRBJ1-1
cdr3_length: 16
v_call: TRBV5-4
clone_size: NA
d_call: NA

cdr3_nt: TGTGCCAGCAGCCCTGACAGGGGGCTTAGTAAAACCGGGGAGCTGTTTTTT
cdr3_aa: CASSPDRGLSKTGELFF
j_call: TRBJ2-2
cdr3_length: 17
v_call: TRBV7-9
clone_size: NA
d_call: TRBD1

cdr3_nt: TGCAGCGTTCACCCCCTCGACGGAGACTCTGGAAACACCATATATTTT
cdr3_aa: CSVHPLDGDSGNTIYF
j_call: TRBJ1-3
cdr3_length: 16
v_call: TRBV29-1
clone_size: NA
d_call: NA

cdr3_nt: TGTGCCAGCAGTTCCCGGACAGGGTTTAAGTTCTTC
cdr3_aa: CASSSRTGFKFF
j_call: TRBJ2-1
cdr3_length: 12
v_call: TRBV6-5
clone_size: NA
d_call: TRBD1

cdr3_nt: TGCGCCAGCAGCCCAGGGACTGTGGGCTATGGCTACACCTTC
cdr3_aa: CASSPGTVGYGYTF
j_call: TRBJ1-2
cdr3_length: 14
v_call: TRBV5-1
clone_size: NA
d_call: NA

cdr3_nt: TGCAGCGCCCTAATGGGGCACAATCAGCCCCAGCATTTT
cdr3_aa: CSALMGHNQPQHF
j_call: TRBJ1-5
cdr3_length: 13
v_call: TRBV29-1
clone_size: NA
d_call: NA

cdr3_nt: TGTGCCAGCTCCAAGGGGAGCTCCTACGAGCAGTACTTC
cdr3_aa: CASSKGSSYEQYF
j_call: TRBJ2-7
cdr3_length: 13
v_call: TRBV18
clone_size: NA
d_call: NA

cdr3_nt: TGTGCCAGCAGCGCCGACAGGGGAAACACCATATATTTT
cdr3_aa: CASSADRGNTIYF
j_call: TRBJ1-3
cdr3_length: 13
v_call: TRBV2
clone_size: NA
d_call: NA

cdr3_nt: TGTGCCAGCAGTTGGACAGGGACGGAGACCCAGTACTTC
cdr3_aa: CASSWTGTETQYF
j_call: TRBJ2-5
cdr3_length: 13
v_call: TRBV2
clone_size: NA
d_call: TRBD1

cdr3_nt: TGTGCCAGCAGCCCCGGGACTAGCGGGGGGGCTCAGGAGACCCAGTACTTC
cdr3_aa: CASSPGTSGGAQETQYF
j_call: TRBJ2-5
cdr3_length: 17
v_call: TRBV11-3
clone_size: NA
d_call: TRBD2

cdr3_nt: TGTGCCAGCAGCCAAGAGGACGGATACGAGCAGTACTTC
cdr3_aa: CASSQEDGYEQYF
j_call: TRBJ2-7
cdr3_length: 13
v_call: TRBV6-4
clone_size: NA
d_call: NA

cdr3_nt: TGTGCCAGCAGCTTGAATCTCTATGGCTACACCTTC
cdr3_aa: CASSLNLYGYTF
j_call: TRBJ1-2
cdr3_length: 12
v_call: TRBV5-4
clone_size: NA
d_call: NA

cdr3_nt: TGTGCCAGCAGCTTGGCCGGGACAGGGGACTACGAGCAGTACTTC
cdr3_aa: CASSLAGTGDYEQYF
j_call: TRBJ2-7
cdr3_length: 15
v_call: TRBV7-3
clone_size: NA
d_call: TRBD1

cdr3_nt: TGTGCCAGTAATACAGGGGCAGGCTATGGCTACACCTTC
cdr3_aa: CASNTGAGYGYTF
j_call: TRBJ1-2
cdr3_length: 13
v_call: TRBV19
clone_size: few
d_call: TRBD1

cdr3_nt: TGTGCCAGTAGTATAGTAATCGGCAGTTCCCAGCCCCAGCATTTT
cdr3_aa: CASSIVIGSSQPQHF
j_call: TRBJ1-5
cdr3_length: 15
v_call: TRBV19
clone_size: NA
d_call: NA

cdr3_nt: TGCGCCAGCAGCCAAGAAAAAGTGACTAGCGGGGAGGGGACCCAGTACTTC
cdr3_aa: CASSQEKVTSGEGTQYF
j_call: TRBJ2-5
cdr3_length: 17
v_call: TRBV4-1
clone_size: NA
d_call: TRBD2

cdr3_nt: TGTGCTAGTGGTTTGCCGAACACAAGGAACACTGAAGCTTTCTTT
cdr3_aa: CASGLPNTRNTEAFF
j_call: TRBJ1-1
cdr3_length: 15
v_call: TRBV12-5
clone_size: NA
d_call: NA

cdr3_nt: TGTGCCAGCAGCTTAGTGCTAGGGGGCGGCTCACCCCTCCACTTT
cdr3_aa: CASSLVLGGGSPLHF
j_call: TRBJ1-6
cdr3_length: 15
v_call: TRBV7-3
clone_size: NA
d_call: TRBD1